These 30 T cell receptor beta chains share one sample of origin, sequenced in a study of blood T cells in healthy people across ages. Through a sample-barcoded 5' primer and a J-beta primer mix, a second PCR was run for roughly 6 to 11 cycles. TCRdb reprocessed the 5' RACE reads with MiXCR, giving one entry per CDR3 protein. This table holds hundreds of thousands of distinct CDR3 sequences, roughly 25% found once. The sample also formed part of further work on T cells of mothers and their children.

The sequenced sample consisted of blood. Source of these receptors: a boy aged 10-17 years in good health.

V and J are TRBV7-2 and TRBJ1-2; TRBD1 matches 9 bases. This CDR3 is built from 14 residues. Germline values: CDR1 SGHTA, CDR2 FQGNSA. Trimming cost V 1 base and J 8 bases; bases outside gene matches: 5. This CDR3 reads CASSLVGQGRGYTF. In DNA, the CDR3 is TGTGCCAGCAGCTTAGTAGGACAGGGGAGGGGCTACACCTTC.

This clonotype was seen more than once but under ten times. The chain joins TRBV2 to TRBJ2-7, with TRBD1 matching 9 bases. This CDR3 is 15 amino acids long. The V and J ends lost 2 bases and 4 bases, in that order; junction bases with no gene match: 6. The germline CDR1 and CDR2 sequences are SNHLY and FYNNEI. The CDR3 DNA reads TGTGCCAGCAGTGAACGGACAGGGGTAACGTACGAGCAGTACTTC. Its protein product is CASSERTGVTYEQYF.

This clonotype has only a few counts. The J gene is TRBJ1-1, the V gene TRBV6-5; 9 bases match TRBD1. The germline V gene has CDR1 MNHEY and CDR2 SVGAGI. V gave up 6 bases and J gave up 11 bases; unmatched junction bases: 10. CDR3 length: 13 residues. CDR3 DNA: TGTGCCAGCAGCGGGACAGGGTCTCTTATGGCTTTCTTT. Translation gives CASSGTGSLMAFF.

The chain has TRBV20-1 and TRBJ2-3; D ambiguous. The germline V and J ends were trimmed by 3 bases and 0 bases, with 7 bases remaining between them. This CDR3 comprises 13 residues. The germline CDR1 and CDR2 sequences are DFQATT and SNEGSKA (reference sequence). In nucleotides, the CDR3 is TGCAGTGCTAGGCAGTCAAGCACAGATACGCAGTATTTT. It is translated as CSARQSSTDTQYF.

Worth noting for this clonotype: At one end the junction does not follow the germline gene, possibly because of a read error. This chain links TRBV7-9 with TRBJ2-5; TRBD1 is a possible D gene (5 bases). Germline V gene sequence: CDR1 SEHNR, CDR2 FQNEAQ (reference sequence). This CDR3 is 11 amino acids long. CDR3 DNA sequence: TGTGCCAGCAGTCGGAGACCGGAGCAGGGCTTC. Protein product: CASSRRPEQGF.

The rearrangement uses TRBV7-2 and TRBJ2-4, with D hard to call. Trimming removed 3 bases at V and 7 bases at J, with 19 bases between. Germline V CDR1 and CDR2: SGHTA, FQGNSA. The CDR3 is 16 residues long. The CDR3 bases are TGTGCCAGCAGCTTCACTCCGGCACTGGATTATAACATTCAGTACTTC. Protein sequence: CASSFTPALDYNIQYF.

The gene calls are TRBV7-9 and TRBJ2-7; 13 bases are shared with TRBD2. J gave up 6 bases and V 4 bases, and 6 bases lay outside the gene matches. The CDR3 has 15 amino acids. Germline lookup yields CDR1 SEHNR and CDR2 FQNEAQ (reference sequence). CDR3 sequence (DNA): TGTGCCAGCAGCTCCCCGGGACTAGCGGGAAGCGAGCAGTACTTC. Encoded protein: CASSSPGLAGSEQYF.

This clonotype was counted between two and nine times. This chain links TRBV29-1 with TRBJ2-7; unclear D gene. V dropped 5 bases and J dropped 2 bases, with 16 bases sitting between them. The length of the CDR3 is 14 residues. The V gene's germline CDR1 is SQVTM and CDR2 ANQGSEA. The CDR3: CSVHLVSGAYEQYF. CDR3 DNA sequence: TGCAGCGTTCACCTTGTCTCGGGCGCCTACGAGCAGTACTTC.

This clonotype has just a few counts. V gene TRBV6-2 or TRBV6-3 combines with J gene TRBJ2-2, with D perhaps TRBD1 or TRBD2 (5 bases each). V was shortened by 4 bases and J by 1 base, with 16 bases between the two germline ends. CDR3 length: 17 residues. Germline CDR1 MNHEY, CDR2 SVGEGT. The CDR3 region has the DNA TGTGCCAGCAGTTCCCGTGGGACCCGGGGGAACACCGGGGAGCTGTTTTTT. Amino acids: CASSSRGTRGNTGELFF.

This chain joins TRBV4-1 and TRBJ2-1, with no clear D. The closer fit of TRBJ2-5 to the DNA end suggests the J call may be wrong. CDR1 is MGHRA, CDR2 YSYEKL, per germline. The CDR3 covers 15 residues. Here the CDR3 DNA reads TGCGCCAGCAGCCAAGTAAGAGCAGATCAAGAGACCCAGTACTTC. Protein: CASSQVRADQETQYF.

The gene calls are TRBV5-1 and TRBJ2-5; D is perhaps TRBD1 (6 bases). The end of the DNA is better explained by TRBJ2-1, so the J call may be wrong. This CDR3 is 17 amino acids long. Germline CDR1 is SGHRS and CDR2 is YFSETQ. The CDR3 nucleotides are TGCGCCAGCAGCTTGGGCACCACAGGGCACTCCTACAATGAGCAGTTCTTC. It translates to CASSLGTTGHSYNEQFF.

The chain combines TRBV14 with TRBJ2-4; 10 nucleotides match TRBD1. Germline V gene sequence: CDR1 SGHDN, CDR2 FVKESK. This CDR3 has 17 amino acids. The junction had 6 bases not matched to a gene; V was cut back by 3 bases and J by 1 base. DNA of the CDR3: TGTGCCAGCAGCCAGTCCGGGACAGGGGTTGCCAAAAACATTCAGTACTTC. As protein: CASSQSGTGVAKNIQYF.

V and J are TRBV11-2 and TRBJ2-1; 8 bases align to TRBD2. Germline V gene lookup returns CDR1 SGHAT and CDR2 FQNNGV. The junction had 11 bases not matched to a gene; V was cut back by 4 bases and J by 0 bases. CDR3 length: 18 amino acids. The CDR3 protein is CASSSQAGGIVSYNEQFF. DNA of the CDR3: TGTGCCAGCAGCTCTCAGGCGGGGGGAATCGTCTCCTACAATGAGCAGTTCTTC.

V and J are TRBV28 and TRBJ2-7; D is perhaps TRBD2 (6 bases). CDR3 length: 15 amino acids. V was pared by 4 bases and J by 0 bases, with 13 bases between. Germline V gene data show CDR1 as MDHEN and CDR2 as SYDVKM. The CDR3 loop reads CASSWGLQISYEQYF. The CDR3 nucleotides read TGTGCCAGCAGTTGGGGACTCCAAATCTCCTACGAGCAGTACTTC.

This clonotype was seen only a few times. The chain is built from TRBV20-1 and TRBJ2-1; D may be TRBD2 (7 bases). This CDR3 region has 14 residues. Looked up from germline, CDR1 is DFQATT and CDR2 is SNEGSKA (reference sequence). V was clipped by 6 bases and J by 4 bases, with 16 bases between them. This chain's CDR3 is CSALQGGTYNEQFF. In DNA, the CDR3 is TGCAGTGCCCTACAGGGAGGGACATACAATGAGCAGTTCTTC.

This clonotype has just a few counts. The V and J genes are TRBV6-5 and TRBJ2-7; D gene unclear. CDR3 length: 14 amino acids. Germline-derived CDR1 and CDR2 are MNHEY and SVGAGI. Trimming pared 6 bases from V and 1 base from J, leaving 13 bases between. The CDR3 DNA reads TGTGCCAGCAGCCTCCAGGTCAGGTCCTACGAGCAGTACTTC. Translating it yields CASSLQVRSYEQYF.

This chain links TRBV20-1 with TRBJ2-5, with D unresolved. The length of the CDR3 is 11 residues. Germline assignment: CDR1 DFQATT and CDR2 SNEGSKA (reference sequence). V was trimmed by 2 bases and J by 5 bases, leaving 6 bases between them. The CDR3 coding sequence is TGCAGTGCTAGACTATTGGAGACCCAGTACTTC. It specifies CSARLLETQYF.

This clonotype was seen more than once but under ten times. The CDR3 region has the DNA TGCGCCAGCAGCCAAGTTCGCCTAGCGGGCGGTGAGACCCAGTACTTC. Its protein is CASSQVRLAGGETQYF. The chain links TRBV4-1 to TRBJ2-5; TRBD2 matches 8 bases. J lost 5 bases, V lost 1 base, and 9 bases had no gene match. Germline-derived CDR1 and CDR2 are MGHRA and YSYEKL. The CDR3 has 16 residues.

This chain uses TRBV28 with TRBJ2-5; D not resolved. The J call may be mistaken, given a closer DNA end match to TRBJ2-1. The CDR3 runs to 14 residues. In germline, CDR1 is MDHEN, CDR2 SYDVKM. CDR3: CASSRNDWGDEQFF. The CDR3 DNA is TGTGCCAGCAGCCGCAACGACTGGGGTGATGAGCAGTTCTTC.

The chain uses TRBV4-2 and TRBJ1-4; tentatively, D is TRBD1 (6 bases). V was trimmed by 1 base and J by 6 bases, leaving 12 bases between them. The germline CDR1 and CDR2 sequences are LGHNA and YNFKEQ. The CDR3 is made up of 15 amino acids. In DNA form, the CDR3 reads TGTGCCAGCAGCCAAGTGGGGGCGTCGGATGAAAAACTGTTTTTT. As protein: CASSQVGASDEKLFF.

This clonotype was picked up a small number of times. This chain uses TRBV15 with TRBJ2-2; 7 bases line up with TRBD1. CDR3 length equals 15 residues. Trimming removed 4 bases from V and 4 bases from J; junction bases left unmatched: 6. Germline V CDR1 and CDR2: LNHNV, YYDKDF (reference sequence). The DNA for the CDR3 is TGTGCCACCAGCAACACAGGGGCATTCACCGGGGAGCTGTTTTTT. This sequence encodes CATSNTGAFTGELFF. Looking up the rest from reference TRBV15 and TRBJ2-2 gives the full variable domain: DAMVIQNPRYQVTQFGKPVTLSCSQTLNHNVMYWYQQKSSQAPKLLFHYYDKDFNNEADTPDNFQSRRPNTSFCFLDIRSPGLGDTAMYLCATSNTGAFTGELFFGEGSRLTVL.

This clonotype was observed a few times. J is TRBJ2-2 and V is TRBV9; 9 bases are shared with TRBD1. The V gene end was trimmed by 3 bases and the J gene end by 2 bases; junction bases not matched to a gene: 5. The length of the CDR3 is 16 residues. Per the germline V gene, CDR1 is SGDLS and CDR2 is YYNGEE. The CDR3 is CASSAPGQGNTGELFF. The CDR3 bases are TGTGCCAGCAGCGCCCCGGGACAGGGCAACACCGGGGAGCTGTTTTTT.

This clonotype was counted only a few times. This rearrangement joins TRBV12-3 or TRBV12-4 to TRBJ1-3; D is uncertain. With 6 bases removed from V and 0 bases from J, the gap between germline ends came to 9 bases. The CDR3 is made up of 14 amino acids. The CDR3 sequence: CASSSAGSGNTIYF. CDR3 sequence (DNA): TGTGCCAGCAGCTCGGCGGGCTCTGGAAACACCATATATTTT.

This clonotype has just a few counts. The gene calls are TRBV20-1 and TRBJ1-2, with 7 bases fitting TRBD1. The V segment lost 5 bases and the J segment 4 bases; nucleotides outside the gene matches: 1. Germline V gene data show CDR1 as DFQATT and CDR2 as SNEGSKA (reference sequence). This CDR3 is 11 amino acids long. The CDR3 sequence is CSAGTVYGYTF. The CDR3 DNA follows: TGCAGTGCTGGGACAGTCTATGGCTACACCTTC.

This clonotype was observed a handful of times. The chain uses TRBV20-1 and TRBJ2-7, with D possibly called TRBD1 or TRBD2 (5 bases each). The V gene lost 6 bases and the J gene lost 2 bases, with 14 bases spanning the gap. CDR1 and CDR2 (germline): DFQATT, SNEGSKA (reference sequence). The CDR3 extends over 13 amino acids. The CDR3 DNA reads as TGCAGTGCCAGCCGGGACGAGACCTACGAGCAGTACTTC. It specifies CSASRDETYEQYF.

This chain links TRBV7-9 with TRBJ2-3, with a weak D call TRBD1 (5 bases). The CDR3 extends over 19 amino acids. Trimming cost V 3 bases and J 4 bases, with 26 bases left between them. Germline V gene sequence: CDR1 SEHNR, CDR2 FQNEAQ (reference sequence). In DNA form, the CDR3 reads TGTGCCAGCAGCTTTCCTTTCGAAGGGGCTCACAAGGCGCCAGATACGCAGTATTTT. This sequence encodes CASSFPFEGAHKAPDTQYF.

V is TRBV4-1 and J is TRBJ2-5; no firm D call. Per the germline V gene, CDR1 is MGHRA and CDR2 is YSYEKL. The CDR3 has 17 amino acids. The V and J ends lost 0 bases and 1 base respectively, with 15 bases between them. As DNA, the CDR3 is TGCGCCAGCAGCCAAGAGTGGGTGGATACTATCCAAGAGACCCAGTACTTC. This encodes CASSQEWVDTIQETQYF.

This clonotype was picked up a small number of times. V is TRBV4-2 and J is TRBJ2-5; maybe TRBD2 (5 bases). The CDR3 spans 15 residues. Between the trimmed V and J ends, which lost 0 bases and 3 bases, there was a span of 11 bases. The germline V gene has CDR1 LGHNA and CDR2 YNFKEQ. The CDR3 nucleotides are TGTGCCAGCAGCCAAGATTGGCTAGCTGAAGAGACCCAGTACTTC. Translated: CASSQDWLAEETQYF.

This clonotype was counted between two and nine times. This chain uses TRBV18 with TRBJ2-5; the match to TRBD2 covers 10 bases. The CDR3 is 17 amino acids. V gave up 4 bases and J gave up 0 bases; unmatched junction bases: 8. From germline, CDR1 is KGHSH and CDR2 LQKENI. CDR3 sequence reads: CASSQRTSGSYQETQYF. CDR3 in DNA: TGTGCCAGCTCACAACGGACTAGCGGATCGTACCAAGAGACCCAGTACTTC.

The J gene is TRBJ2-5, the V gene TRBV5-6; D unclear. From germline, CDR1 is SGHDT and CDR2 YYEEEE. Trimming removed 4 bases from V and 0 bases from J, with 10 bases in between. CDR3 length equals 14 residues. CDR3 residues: CASSRVGYQETQYF. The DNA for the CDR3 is TGTGCCAGCAGCCGTGTGGGGTACCAAGAGACCCAGTACTTC.